A single sample gave rise to the 21 T cell receptor beta chains below, sequenced in a study of metastatic and nonmetastatic thyroid tumors. None of the patients had undergone any treatment ahead of thyroid surgery. TCRdb reanalyzed the PCR reads via MiXCR. The data hold fewer than 20,000 clones, with approximately 23% observed a single time. Sequenced material: tumor tissue. These receptor sequences come from a female donor with papillary thyroid cancer or a benign thyroid nodule (not recorded which). Some clones in this sample may be carry-over from other donors' samples.

This clone appeared many times. The chain links TRBV20-1 to TRBJ2-7; the match to TRBD2 covers 7 bases. Germline V gene lookup returns CDR1 DFQATT and CDR2 SNEGSKA (reference sequence). The CDR3 length is 15 residues. V lost 6 bases to trimming and J lost 3 bases; unmatched junction nucleotides: 14. The DNA for the CDR3 is TGCAGTGCGCTCGACTCGGCTAGCGGTTACTACGAGCAGTACTTC. It translates to CSALDSASGYYEQYF.

This rearrangement joins TRBV7-9 to TRBJ2-3; D could derive from TRBD1 or TRBD2 (5 bases each). Per germline, CDR1 SEHNR and CDR2 FQNEAQ (reference sequence). The CDR3 covers 13 residues. V was trimmed by 0 bases and J by 5 bases, leaving 6 bases between them. CDR3 protein: CASSLARGDTQYF. CDR3 DNA sequence: TGTGCCAGCAGCTTAGCGAGGGGAGATACGCAGTATTTT.

Only a few counts were recorded for this clone. This sequence joins TRBV6-4 and TRBJ2-1; TRBD2 agrees at 8 bases. From germline, CDR1 is MRHNA and CDR2 SNTAGT. The CDR3 sequence is 16 residues long. Trimming at V came to 6 bases and at J to 5 bases, leaving 12 bases not matched to a gene. CDR3 sequence: CASSRGAGVPNNEQFF. The DNA of the CDR3 is TGTGCCAGCAGCCGAGGAGCGGGAGTACCTAACAATGAGCAGTTCTTC.

This clone was counted only a few times. Possible read error: a much larger clone is one base away. Different DNA sequences within this sample yield the same CDR3. The V call is TRBV30, the J call TRBJ1-1; 10 bases align to TRBD1. CDR1 and CDR2 from the germline V gene are GTSNPN and SVGIG (reference sequence). The CDR3 has 13 amino acids. After removal of 8 bases from V and 7 bases from J, the junction contained 10 bases not matched to a gene. The CDR3 DNA reads as TGTGCCCTACAAGACAGGGGGCGGGGTGAAGCTTTCTTT. It encodes CALQDRGRGEAFF.

Many counts were recorded for this clone. The genes are TRBV10-3 and TRBJ2-1, with TRBD1 as a possible D gene (5 bases). The CDR3 is 15 residues long. V gave up 0 bases and J gave up 3 bases, with 9 bases separating them. Germline V gene lookup returns CDR1 ENHRY and CDR2 SYGVKD. The CDR3 DNA sequence: TGTGCCATCAGTGAGTCACAGGAGTACTACAATGAGCAGTTCTTC. It encodes CAISESQEYYNEQFF.

This clone was recorded at least ten times. The V and J genes are TRBV11-2 and TRBJ2-1; 10 nucleotides align to TRBD2. V was clipped by 0 bases and J by 6 bases; unmatched bases: 5. The germline CDR1 and CDR2 sequences are SGHAT and FQNNGV. The CDR3 loop spans 16 amino acids. Written as DNA, the CDR3 is TGTGCCAGCAGCTTAGAGGGTAGCGGGAGGCCCAATGAGCAGTTCTTC. Protein: CASSLEGSGRPNEQFF.

This clone counts as medium-sized. CDR3 residues: CASSLGQGGEQYF. The CDR3 coding sequence is TGTGCCAGCAGTTTAGGACAGGGGGGCGAGCAGTACTTC. V usage is TRBV12-3 or TRBV12-4 and J usage is TRBJ2-7; 9 bases are a match to TRBD1. This CDR3 comprises 13 residues. The V and J ends lost 1 base and 6 bases, in that order; junction bases with no gene match: 1.

The genes are TRBV19 and TRBJ2-7; 9 bases map to TRBD2. The CDR3 is 15 amino acids. Germline V CDR1 and CDR2: LNHDA, SQIVND (reference sequence). V dropped 4 bases and J dropped 2; count of bases not matched to a gene: 6. Here the CDR3 DNA reads TGTGCCAGTAGTACACCTAGCGGGAAGGCCTACGAGCAGTACTTC. Its translation: CASSTPSGKAYEQYF.

This clone has more than one count but fewer than ten. The J gene is TRBJ1-4, the V gene TRBV19; D is perhaps TRBD1 (5 bases). The CDR3 is made up of 14 amino acids. Looked up from germline, CDR1 is LNHDA and CDR2 is SQIVND (reference sequence). V lost 3 bases and J 8 bases, leaving 13 bases between the germline ends. CDR3 nucleotides: TGTGCCAGTAGTATGGGGGGAGATTACGAAAAACTGTTTTTT. It encodes CASSMGGDYEKLFF.

This clone occurred many times. V gene TRBV6-6 combines with J gene TRBJ1-5; no definite D call. Per the germline V gene, CDR1 is MNHNY and CDR2 is SVGAGI (reference sequence). This CDR3 is built from 18 residues. The V and J ends lost 0 bases and 0 bases respectively, with 15 bases between them. The CDR3 sequence: CASSYSARERYSNQPQHF. The CDR3 nucleotides read TGTGCCAGCAGTTACTCGGCTAGGGAGCGATATAGCAATCAGCCCCAGCATTTT.

This clone was seen at least ten times. This sequence joins TRBV4-1 and TRBJ2-4, with a weak D call TRBD1 (5 bases). V was shortened by 8 bases and J by 10 bases, with 18 bases between the two germline ends. CDR1 is MGHRA, CDR2 YSYEKL, per germline. This CDR3 region has 13 residues. CDR3 in DNA: TGCGCCAGCTCCCTCGGGCCGTCAGGGATTCAGTACTTC. It encodes CASSLGPSGIQYF.

This clone appeared many times. The chain is built from TRBV27 and TRBJ1-5; 7 positions agree with TRBD1. The ends lost 2 bases at V and 7 bases at J; junction bases unmatched: 2. This CDR3 spans 13 amino acids. Per germline, CDR1 MNHEY and CDR2 SMNVEV (reference sequence). CDR3 sequence (DNA): TGTGCCAGCAGTTTAGACAGGGCACAGCCCCAGCATTTT. Protein product: CASSLDRAQPQHF.

This clone was counted many times. The V call is TRBV10-3, the J call TRBJ2-1; 13 bases agree with TRBD2. V lost 7 bases, J lost 15 bases, and 3 bases stayed unmatched. This CDR3 region has 11 residues. Per the germline V gene, CDR1 is ENHRY and CDR2 is SYGVKD. The CDR3 reads CAIMGLAGWFF. The CDR3 DNA reads TGTGCCATCATGGGACTAGCGGGATGGTTCTTC.

Details on this clone: Because the CDR3 is missing its conserved closing phenylalanine or tryptophan, this is likely a read error. The chain carries TRBV7-9 and TRBJ2-5, with TRBD1 identical over 7 bases. The V segment lost 1 base and the J segment 7 bases; nucleotides outside the gene matches: 9. The CDR3 sequence is 15 residues long. The V gene's germline CDR1 is SEHNR and CDR2 FQNEAQ (reference sequence). The CDR3 nucleotides are TGTGCCAGCAGCTTAGTGACAGGGCTGTTGGGGACCCAGTACTCC. This sequence encodes CASSLVTGLLGTQYS.

This clone was found a few times. A read error may explain this, as a much larger clone is one base away. Different DNA sequences within this sample yield the same CDR3. The genes are TRBV27 and TRBJ2-2; D is possibly TRBD1 (6 bases). The germline CDR1 and CDR2 sequences are MNHEY and SMNVEV (reference sequence). This CDR3 contains 12 residues. V was pared by 7 bases and J by 7 bases, with 10 bases between. For the CDR3, the DNA is TGTGCCAGCATGACGGGACACGGGGAGCTGTTTTTT. It is translated as CASMTGHGELFF.

This clone appeared many times. The rearrangement links TRBV18 to TRBJ2-3, with a tentative D call TRBD1 (5 bases). CDR1 and CDR2 (germline): KGHSH, LQKENI. V lost 6 bases to trimming and J lost 0 bases, with 13 bases between them. The CDR3 contains 15 residues. Written as DNA, the CDR3 is TGTGCCAGCTCCCTCTGGGGCCTTAGCACAGATACGCAGTATTTT. Translated, it gives CASSLWGLSTDTQYF. Full variable domain (remainder filled in from reference TRBV18 and TRBJ2-3): NAGVMQNPRHLVRRRGQEARLRCSPMKGHSHVYWYRQLPEEGLKFMVYLQKENIIDESGMPKERFSAEFPKEGPSILRIQQVVRGDSAAYFCASSLWGLSTDTQYFGPGTRLTVL.

The J gene is TRBJ1-1, the V gene TRBV5-1; no definite D call. Germline V lookup: CDR1 SGHRS, CDR2 YFSETQ. The CDR3 spans 11 residues. The germline V and J ends were trimmed by 0 bases and 5 bases, with 2 bases remaining between them. Here the CDR3 DNA reads TGCGCCAGCAGCTTGGGGACTGAAGCTTTCTTT. This sequence encodes CASSLGTEAFF.

This clone ranks as medium-sized. The same CDR3 can be traced to other DNA sequences in this sample. The V call is TRBV19, the J call TRBJ1-6; 9 nucleotides agree with TRBD1. CDR3 length equals 15 residues. CDR1 is LNHDA and CDR2 is SQIVND in the germline V gene (reference sequence). With 3 bases clipped from V and 6 bases from J, the junction kept 3 bases outside the gene matches. CDR3 amino acids: CASSILTGGNSPLHF. The DNA for the CDR3 is TGTGCCAGTAGTATTCTGACAGGGGGTAATTCACCCCTCCACTTT.

This clone was picked up many times. J is TRBJ2-5 and V is TRBV7-8; maybe TRBD2 (5 bases). V was pared by 11 bases and J by 4 bases, with 11 bases between. Germline lookup yields CDR1 SGHVS and CDR2 FQNEAQ. The CDR3 is 11 residues long. The CDR3 bases are TGTGCCCGGGATAGCAGAGAGACCCAGTACTTC. It yields the protein CARDSRETQYF.

This clone came up many times. This chain connects TRBV5-1 to TRBJ1-6, with 8 bases identical to TRBD1. Trimming at V came to 4 bases and at J to 9 bases, leaving 6 bases not matched to a gene. The CDR3 is made up of 14 amino acids. Looked up from germline, CDR1 is SGHRS and CDR2 is YFSETQ. CDR3 in DNA: TGCGCCAGCAGCCCCGGACAGGGAGGTTCACCCCTCCACTTT. As protein: CASSPGQGGSPLHF.

This clone was observed a handful of times. The chain has TRBV11-2 and TRBJ2-1, with 15 bases lining up with TRBD2. This CDR3 comprises 15 residues. V trimming: 5 bases; J trimming: 6 bases; junction bases outside the gene matches: 2. Germline CDR1 reads SGHAT; CDR2 reads FQNNGV. The CDR3 reads CASSQGLAGGNEQFF. CDR3 DNA: TGTGCCAGCAGCCAGGGACTAGCGGGAGGCAATGAGCAGTTCTTC. The full variable domain, completed using reference TRBV11-2 and TRBJ2-1, is EAGVAQSPRYKIIEKRQSVAFWCNPISGHATLYWYQQILGQGPKLLIQFQNNGVVDDSQLPKDRFSAERLKGVDSTLKIQPAKLEDSAVYLCASSQGLAGGNEQFFGPGTRLTVL.